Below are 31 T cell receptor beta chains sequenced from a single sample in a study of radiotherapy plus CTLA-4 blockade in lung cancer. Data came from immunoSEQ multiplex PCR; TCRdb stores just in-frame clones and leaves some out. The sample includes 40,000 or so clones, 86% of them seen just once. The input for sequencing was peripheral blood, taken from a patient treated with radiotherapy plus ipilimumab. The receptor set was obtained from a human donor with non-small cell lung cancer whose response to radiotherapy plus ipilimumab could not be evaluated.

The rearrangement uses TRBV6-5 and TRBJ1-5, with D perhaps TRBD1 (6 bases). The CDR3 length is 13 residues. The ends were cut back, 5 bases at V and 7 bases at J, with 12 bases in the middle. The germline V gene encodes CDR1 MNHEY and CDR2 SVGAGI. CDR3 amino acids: CASSLQQGQPQHF. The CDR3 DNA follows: TGTGCCAGCAGTCTACAACAGGGCCAGCCCCAGCATTTT.

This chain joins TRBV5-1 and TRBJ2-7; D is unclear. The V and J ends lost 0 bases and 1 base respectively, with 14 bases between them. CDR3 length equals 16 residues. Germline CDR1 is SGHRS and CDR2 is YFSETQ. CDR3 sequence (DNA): TGCGCCAGCAGCTTGGCCTGGGCCGCTAATTCCTACGAGCAGTACTTC. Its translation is CASSLAWAANSYEQYF.

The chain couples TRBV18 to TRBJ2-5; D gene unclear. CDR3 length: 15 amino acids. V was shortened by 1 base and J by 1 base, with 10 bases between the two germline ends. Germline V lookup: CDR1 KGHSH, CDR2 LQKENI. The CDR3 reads CASSPRAGTQETQYF. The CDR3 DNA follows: TGTGCCAGCTCACCACGCGCCGGTACCCAAGAGACCCAGTACTTC.

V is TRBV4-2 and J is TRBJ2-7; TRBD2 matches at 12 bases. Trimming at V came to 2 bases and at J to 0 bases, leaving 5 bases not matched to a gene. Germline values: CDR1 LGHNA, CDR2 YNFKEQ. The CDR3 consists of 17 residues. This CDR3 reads CASSQPTSGGTSYEQYF. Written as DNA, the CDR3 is TGTGCCAGCAGCCAACCCACTAGCGGGGGGACCTCCTACGAGCAGTACTTC.

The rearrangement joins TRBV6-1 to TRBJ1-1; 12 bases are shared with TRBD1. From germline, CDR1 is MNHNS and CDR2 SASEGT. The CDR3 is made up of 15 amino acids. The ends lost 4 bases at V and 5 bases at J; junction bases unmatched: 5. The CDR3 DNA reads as TGTGCCAGCAGTGGAGGGACAGGGGGCTTTACTGAAGCTTTCTTT. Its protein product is CASSGGTGGFTEAFF.

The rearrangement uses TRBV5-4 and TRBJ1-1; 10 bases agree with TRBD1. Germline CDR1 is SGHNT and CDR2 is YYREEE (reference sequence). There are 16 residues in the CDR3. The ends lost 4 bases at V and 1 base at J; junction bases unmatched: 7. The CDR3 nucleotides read TGTGCCAGCAGCGGGACGACAGGGGGCCCGAACACTGAAGCTTTCTTT. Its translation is CASSGTTGGPNTEAFF.

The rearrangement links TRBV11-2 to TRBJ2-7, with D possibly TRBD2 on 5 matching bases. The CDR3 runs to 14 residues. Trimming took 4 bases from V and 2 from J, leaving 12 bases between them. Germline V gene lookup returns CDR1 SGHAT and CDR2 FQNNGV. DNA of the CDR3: TGTGCCAGCAGCTCCTGGACTCCAACCTACGAGCAGTACTTC. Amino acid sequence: CASSSWTPTYEQYF. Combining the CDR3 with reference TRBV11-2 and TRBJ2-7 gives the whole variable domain EAGVAQSPRYKIIEKRQSVAFWCNPISGHATLYWYQQILGQGPKLLIQFQNNGVVDDSQLPKDRFSAERLKGVDSTLKIQPAKLEDSAVYLCASSSWTPTYEQYFGPGTRLTVT.

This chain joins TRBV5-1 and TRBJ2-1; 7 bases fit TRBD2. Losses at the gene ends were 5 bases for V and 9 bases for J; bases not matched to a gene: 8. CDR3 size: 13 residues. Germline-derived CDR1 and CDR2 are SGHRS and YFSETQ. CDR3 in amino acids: CASSAGEPSEQFF. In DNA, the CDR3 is TGCGCCAGCAGTGCGGGAGAACCGAGTGAGCAGTTCTTC.

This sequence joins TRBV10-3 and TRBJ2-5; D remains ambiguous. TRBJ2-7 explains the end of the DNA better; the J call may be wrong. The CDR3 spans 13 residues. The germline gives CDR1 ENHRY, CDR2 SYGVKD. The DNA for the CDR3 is TGTGCCATCAGTGAGTACCTAACCTACGAGCAGTACTTC. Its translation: CAISEYLTYEQYF.

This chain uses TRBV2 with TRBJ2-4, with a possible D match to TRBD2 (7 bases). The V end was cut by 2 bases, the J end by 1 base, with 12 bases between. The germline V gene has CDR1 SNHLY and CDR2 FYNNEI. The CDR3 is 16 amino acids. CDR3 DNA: TGTGCCAGCAGTGAACGGGGGGCGAGGGCCAAAAACATTCAGTACTTC. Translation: CASSERGARAKNIQYF. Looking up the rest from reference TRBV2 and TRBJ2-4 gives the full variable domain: EPEVTQTPSHQVTQMGQEVILRCVPISNHLYFYWYRQILGQKVEFLVSFYNNEISEKSEIFDDQFSVERPDGSNFTLKIRSTKLEDSAMYFCASSERGARAKNIQYFGAGTRLSVL.

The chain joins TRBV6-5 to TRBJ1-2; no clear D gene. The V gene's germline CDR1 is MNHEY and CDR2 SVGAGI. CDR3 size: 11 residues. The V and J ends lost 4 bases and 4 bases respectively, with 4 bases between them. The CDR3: CASSSSYGYTF. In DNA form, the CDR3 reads TGTGCCAGCAGTTCCAGCTATGGCTACACCTTC.

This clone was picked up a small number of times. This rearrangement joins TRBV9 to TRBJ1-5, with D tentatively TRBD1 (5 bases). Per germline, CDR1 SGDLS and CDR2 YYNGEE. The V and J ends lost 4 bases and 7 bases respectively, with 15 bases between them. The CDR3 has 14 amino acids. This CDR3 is CASSTGTGGQPQHF. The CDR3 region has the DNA TGTGCCAGCAGCACGGGAACGGGGGGGCAGCCCCAGCATTTT.

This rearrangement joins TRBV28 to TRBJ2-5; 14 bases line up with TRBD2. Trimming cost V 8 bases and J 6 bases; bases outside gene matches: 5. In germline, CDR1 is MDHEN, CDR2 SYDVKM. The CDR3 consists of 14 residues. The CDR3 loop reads CASGLAGGGKTQYF. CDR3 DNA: TGTGCCAGCGGACTAGCGGGAGGAGGAAAGACCCAGTACTTC.

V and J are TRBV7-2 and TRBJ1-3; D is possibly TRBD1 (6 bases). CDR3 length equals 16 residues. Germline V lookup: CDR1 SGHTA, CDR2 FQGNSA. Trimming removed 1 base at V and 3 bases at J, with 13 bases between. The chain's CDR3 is CASSLVGGGGGNTIYF. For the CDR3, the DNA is TGTGCCAGCAGCTTAGTGGGAGGGGGGGGTGGAAACACCATATATTTT.

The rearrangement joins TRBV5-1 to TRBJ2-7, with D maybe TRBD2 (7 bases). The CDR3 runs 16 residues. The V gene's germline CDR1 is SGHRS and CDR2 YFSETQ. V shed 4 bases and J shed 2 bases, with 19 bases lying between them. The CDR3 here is CASSPTAGAVTYEQYF. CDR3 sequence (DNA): TGCGCCAGCAGCCCCACTGCGGGGGCCGTAACCTACGAGCAGTACTTC. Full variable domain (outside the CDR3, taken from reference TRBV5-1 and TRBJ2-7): KAGVTQTPRYLIKTRGQQVTLSCSPISGHRSVSWYQQTPGQGLQFLFEYFSETQRNKGNFPGRFSGRQFSNSRSEMNVSTLELGDSALYLCASSPTAGAVTYEQYFGPGTRLTVT.

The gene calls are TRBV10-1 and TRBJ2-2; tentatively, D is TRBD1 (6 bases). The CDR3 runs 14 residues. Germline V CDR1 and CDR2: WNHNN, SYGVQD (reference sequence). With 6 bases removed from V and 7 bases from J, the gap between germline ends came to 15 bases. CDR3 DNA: TGCGCCAGCAGACAGGGTTATGGCATCGGGGAGCTGTTTTTT. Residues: CASRQGYGIGELFF.

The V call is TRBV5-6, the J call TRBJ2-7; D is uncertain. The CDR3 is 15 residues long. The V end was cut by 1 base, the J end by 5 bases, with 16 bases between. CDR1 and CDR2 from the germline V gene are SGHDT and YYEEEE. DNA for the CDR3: TGTGCCAGCAGCTTGTCGGCGAGACTCCGGGACGAGCAGTACTTC. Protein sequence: CASSLSARLRDEQYF. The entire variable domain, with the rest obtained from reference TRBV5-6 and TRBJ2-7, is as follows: DAGVTQSPTHLIKTRGQQVTLRCSPKSGHDTVSWYQQALGQGPQFIFQYYEEEERQRGNFPDRFSGHQFPNYSSELNVNALLLGDSALYLCASSLSARLRDEQYFGPGTRLTVT.

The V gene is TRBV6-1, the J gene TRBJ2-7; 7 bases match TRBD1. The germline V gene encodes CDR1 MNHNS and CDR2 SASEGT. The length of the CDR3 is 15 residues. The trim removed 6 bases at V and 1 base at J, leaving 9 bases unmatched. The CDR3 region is CASSAGTASSYEQYF. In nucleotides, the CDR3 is TGTGCCAGCAGCGCCGGGACAGCATCTTCCTACGAGCAGTACTTC.

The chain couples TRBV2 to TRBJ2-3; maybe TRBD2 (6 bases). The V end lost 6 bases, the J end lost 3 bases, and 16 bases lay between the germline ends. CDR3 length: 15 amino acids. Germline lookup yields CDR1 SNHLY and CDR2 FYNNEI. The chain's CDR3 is CASRNSVRGTDTQYF. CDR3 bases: TGTGCCAGCAGAAATTCAGTACGGGGGACAGATACGCAGTATTTT.

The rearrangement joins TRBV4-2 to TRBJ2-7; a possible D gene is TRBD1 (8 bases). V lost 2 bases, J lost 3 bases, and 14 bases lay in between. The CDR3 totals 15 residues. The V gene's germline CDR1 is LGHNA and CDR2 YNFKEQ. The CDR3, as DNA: TGTGCCAGCAGCCAACCAAACAGGGGGGGCTACGAGCAGTACTTC. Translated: CASSQPNRGGYEQYF.

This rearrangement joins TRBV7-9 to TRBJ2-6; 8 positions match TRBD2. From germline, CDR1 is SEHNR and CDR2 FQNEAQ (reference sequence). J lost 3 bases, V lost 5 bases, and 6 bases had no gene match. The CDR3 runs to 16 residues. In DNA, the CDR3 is TGTGCCAGCAGCATCCAGGCGGGAGGTGGGGCCAACGTCCTGACTTTC. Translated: CASSIQAGGGANVLTF. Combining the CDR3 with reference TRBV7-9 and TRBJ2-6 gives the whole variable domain DTGVSQNPRHKITKRGQNVTFRCDPISEHNRLYWYRQTLGQGPEFLTYFQNEAQLEKSRLLSDRFSAERPKGSFSTLEIQRTEQGDSAMYLCASSIQAGGGANVLTFGAGSRLTVL.

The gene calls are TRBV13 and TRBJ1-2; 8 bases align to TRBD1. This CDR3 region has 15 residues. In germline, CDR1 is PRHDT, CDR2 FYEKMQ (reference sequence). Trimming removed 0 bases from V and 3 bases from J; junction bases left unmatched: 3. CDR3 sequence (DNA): TGTGCCAGCAGCTTAGGGATACAGGGGGACTATGGCTACACCTTC. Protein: CASSLGIQGDYGYTF.

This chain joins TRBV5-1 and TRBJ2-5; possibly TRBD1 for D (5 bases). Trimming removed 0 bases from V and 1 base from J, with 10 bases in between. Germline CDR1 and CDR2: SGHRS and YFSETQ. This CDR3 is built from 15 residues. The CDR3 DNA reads TGCGCCAGCAGCTTGGCAACAGGAAGCCAAGAGACCCAGTACTTC. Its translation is CASSLATGSQETQYF.

The CDR3 coding sequence is TGCGCCAGCAGCCAAGGGACTGTGGGGGATGGCTACACCTTC. Residues: CASSQGTVGDGYTF. This chain connects TRBV5-1 to TRBJ1-2; TRBD1 is a possible D gene (5 bases). CDR1 is SGHRS, CDR2 YFSETQ, per germline. CDR3 length equals 14 residues. V was trimmed by 4 bases and J by 6 bases, leaving 16 bases between them.

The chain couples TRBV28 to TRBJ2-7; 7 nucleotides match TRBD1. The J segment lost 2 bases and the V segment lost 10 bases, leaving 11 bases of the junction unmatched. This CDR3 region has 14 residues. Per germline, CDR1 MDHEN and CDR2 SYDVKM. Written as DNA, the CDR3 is TGTGCCACCCTTAAGGACAGGTCGACCTACGAGCAGTACTTC. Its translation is CATLKDRSTYEQYF.

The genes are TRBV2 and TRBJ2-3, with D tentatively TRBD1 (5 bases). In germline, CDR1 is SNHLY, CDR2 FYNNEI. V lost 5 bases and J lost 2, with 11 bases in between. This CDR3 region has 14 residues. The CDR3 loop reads CASSLRTFTDTQYF. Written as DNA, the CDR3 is TGTGCCAGCAGTCTACGGACATTCACAGATACGCAGTATTTT.

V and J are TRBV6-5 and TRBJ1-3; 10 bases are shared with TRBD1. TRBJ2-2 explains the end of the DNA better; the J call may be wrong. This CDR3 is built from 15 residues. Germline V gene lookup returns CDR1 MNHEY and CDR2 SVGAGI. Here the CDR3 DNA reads TGTGCCAGCAGAAGACAGGGGGCTGGGACCGGGGAGCTGTTTTTT. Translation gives CASRRQGAGTGELFF.

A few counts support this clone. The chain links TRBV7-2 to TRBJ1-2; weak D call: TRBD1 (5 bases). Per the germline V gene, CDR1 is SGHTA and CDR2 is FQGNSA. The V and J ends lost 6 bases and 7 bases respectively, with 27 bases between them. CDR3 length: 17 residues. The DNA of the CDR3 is TGTGCCAGCAGTACCGCAGTGACAGTCAATCCTAGGAGTGGCTACACCTTC. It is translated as CASSTAVTVNPRSGYTF.

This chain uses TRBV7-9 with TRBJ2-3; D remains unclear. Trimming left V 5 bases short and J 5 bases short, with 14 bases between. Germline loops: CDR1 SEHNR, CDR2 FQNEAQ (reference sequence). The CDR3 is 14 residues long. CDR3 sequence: CASSAQMVLDTQYF. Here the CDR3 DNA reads TGTGCCAGCAGCGCCCAGATGGTCCTAGATACGCAGTATTTT.

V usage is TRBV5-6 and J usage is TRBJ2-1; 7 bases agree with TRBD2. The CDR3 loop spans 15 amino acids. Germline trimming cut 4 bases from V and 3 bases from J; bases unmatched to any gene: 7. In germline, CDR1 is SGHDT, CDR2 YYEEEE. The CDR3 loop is CASSGGGKYYNEQFF. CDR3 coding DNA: TGTGCCAGCAGCGGGGGAGGGAAATACTACAATGAGCAGTTCTTC. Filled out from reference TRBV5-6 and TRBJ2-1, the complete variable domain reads DAGVTQSPTHLIKTRGQQVTLRCSPKSGHDTVSWYQQALGQGPQFIFQYYEEEERQRGNFPDRFSGHQFPNYSSELNVNALLLGDSALYLCASSGGGKYYNEQFFGPGTRLTVL.

The chain's CDR3 is CAISDETPNYGYTF. CDR3 bases: TGTGCCATCAGTGATGAGACACCAAACTATGGCTACACCTTC. The chain couples TRBV10-3 to TRBJ1-2; D not resolved. Germline CDR1 is ENHRY and CDR2 is SYGVKD. The CDR3 contains 14 residues. The V gene lost 3 bases and the J gene lost 2 bases, with 10 bases spanning the gap.